This T cell receptor (beta chain) was retrieved from a study of T cell responses to AZD1222 COVID-19 vaccine. Study information: The analysis combined second doses at about 4 or about 12 weeks. Study results and limitations: After two AZD1222 doses, spike-specific TCR breadth and depth rose versus day 0. Among vaccine-associated CD4 TCRs, coverage spanned spike, with dominance at 160-218 and 743-854.

Germline V CDR1 and CDR2: SGHRS, YFSETQ. This CDR3 has 14 amino acids. J gave up 2 bases and V 6 bases, and 7 bases lay outside the gene matches. Remarks on this clone: Its antigen is unidentified.

The assay was immunoSEQ multiplex PCR, and TCRdb's table has in-frame clones only and misses some. The table has 92,000 or so clones, around 89% seen once. The sequence came from an adult in good health. V is TRBV5-1 and J is TRBJ2-7, with TRBD1 matching 8 bases. The input for sequencing was peripheral blood, taken on day 0 of AZD1222 vaccination. The DNA of the CDR3 is TGCGCCAGCACCCGGAACAGGGGGACCTACGAGCAGTACTTC. Protein: CASTRNRGTYEQYF.